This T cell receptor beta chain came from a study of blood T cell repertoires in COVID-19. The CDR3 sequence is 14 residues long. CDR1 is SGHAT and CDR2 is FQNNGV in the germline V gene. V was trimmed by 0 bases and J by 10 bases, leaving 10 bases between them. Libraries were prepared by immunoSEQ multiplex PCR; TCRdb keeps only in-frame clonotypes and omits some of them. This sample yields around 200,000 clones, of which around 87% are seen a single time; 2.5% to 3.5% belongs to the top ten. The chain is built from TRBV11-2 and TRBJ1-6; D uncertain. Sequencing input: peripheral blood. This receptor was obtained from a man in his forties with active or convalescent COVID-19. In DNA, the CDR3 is TGTGCCAGCAGCTTAGATCGGGGAAGCTCACCCCTCCACTTT. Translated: CASSLDRGSSPLHF.